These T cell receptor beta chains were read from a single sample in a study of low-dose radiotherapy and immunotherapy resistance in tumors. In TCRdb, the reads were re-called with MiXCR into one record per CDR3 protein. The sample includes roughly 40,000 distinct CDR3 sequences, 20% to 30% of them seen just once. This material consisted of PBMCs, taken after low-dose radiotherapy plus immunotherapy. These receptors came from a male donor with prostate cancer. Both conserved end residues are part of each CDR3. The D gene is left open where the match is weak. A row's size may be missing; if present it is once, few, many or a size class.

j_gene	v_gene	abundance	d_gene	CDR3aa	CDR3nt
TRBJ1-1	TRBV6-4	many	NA	CASSDRDNTEAFF	TGTGCCAGCAGTGACCGAGATAACACTGAAGCTTTCTTT
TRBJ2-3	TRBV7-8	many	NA	CASSLGSRFSDTQYF	TGTGCCAGCAGCTTAGGGAGCAGATTTTCAGATACGCAGTATTTT
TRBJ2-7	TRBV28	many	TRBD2	CATRLAGDSYEQYF	TGTGCCACCCGCCTAGCGGGGGACTCCTACGAGCAGTACTTC
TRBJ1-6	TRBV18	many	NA	CASSPGVNSPLHF	TGTGCCAGCTCACCAGGAGTTAATTCACCCCTCCACTTT
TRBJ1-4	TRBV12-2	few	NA	CASRSPGDRDRELMKKLFFF	NA
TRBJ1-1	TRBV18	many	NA	CASSADKNTEAFF	TGTGCCAGCTCAGCGGACAAGAACACTGAAGCTTTCTTT
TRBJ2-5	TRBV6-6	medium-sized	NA	CASSFGIGGETQYF	TGTGCCAGCAGTTTCGGGATTGGGGGGGAGACCCAGTACTTC
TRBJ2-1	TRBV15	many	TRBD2	CATSRGAGGSYNEQFF	TGTGCCACCAGCAGAGGGGCGGGGGGCTCCTACAATGAGCAGTTCTTC
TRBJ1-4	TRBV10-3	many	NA	CAISRTASNEKLFF	TGTGCCATCAGTCGGACGGCCTCCAATGAAAAACTGTTTTTT
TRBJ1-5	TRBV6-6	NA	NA	CASSEGPVQPQHF	TGTGCCAGCAGTGAAGGGCCGGTTCAGCCCCAGCATTTT
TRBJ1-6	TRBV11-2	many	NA	CASSRDSLNNSPLHF	TGTGCCAGCAGCCGCGACAGCCTTAATAATTCACCCCTCCACTTT
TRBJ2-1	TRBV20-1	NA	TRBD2	CSARATSGRLNEQFF	TGCAGTGCTAGAGCGACTAGCGGGAGGTTGAATGAGCAGTTCTTC
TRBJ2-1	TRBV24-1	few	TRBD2	CATSLLAGGSNEQFF	TGTGCCACCAGCCTACTAGCGGGAGGTTCCAATGAGCAGTTCTTC
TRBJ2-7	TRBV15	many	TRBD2	CATSPKRGEGYEQYF	TGTGCCACCAGCCCAAAGAGAGGGGAGGGCTACGAGCAGTACTTC
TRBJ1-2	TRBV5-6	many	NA	CASSLAGGRPTYGYTF	TGTGCCAGCAGCTTGGCGGGGGGACGGCCCACCTATGGCTACACCTTC
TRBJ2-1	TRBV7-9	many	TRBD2	CASSSPSGSQYEQFF	TGTGCCAGCAGTTCGCCTAGCGGGAGTCAGTATGAGCAGTTCTTC
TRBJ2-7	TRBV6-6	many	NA	CASSYSGGEQYF	TGTGCCAGCAGTTACTCCGGGGGCGAGCAGTACTTC
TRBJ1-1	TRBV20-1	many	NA	CSAPPSRGSNTEAFF	TGCAGTGCTCCCCCCTCGCGAGGCTCAAACACTGAAGCTTTCTTT
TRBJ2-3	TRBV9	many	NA	CASSVVPDTQYF	TGTGCCAGCAGCGTAGTTCCAGATACGCAGTATTTT
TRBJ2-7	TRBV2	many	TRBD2	CASRAGDSYEQYF	TGTGCCAGCAGGGCGGGGGACTCCTACGAGCAGTACTTC
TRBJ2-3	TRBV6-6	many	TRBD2	CASSYPTSGDASTDTQYF	TGTGCCAGCAGTTACCCGACTAGCGGGGACGCTAGCACAGATACGCAGTATTTT
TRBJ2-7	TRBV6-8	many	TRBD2	CASSSPGGREQYF	TGTGCCAGCAGTTCTCCGGGGGGACGCGAGCAGTACTTC
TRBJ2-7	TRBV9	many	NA	CASSSGPKDEQYF	TGTGCCAGCAGTTCCGGTCCCAAGGACGAGCAGTACTTC
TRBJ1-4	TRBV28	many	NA	CASTGNGEKLFF	TGTGCCAGCACAGGGAACGGGGAAAAACTGTTTTTT
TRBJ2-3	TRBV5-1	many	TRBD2	CASTPSGGSDTQYF	TGCGCCAGCACCCCTAGCGGGGGGTCAGATACGCAGTATTTT
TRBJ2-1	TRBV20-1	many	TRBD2	CSARGASGRLIDEQFF	TGCAGTGCTAGAGGGGCTAGCGGGAGACTTATCGATGAGCAGTTCTTC
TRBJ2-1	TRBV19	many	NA	CASSRSGGSYNEQFF	TGTGCCAGTAGCCGTAGCGGAGGCTCCTACAATGAGCAGTTCTTC
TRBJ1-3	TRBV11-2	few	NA	CASSLPGLGNTIYF	TGTGCCAGCAGCTTACCGGGGCTTGGAAACACCATATATTTT
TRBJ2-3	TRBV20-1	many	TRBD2	CSAQPSGGVTDTQYF	TGCAGTGCTCAACCATCGGGGGGAGTGACAGATACGCAGTATTTT
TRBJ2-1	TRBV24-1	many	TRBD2	CATSDWTSGRGDEQFF	TGTGCCACCAGTGACTGGACTAGCGGGAGAGGCGATGAGCAGTTCTTC
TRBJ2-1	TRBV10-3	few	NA	CAIQEQRDEQFF	TGTGCCATCCAGGAGCAAAGGGATGAGCAGTTCTTC
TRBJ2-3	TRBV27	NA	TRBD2	CASSGLAGGGADTQYF	TGTGCCAGCAGTGGACTAGCGGGGGGCGGGGCAGATACGCAGTATTTT